A selection of T cell receptor beta chains follows, all from one sample in a study of blood T cell repertoires in COVID-19. TCRdb's copy holds only in-frame clones and misses some; the assay was immunoSEQ multiplex PCR. The sample yields some 300,000 clones, roughly 90% seen once. The source material was PBMCs or T cells enriched from blood (not recorded which). These receptors were taken from a woman aged 30 to 39 who had been exposed to COVID-19. CDR3s include the opening cysteine and the closing phenylalanine or tryptophan. A D gene is named only where the DNA matches it firmly. Some rows mark clone size as missing; the rest say once, few, many or name a class of expanded clone.

V,size,J,D,DNA,CDR3
TRBV12-3/TRBV12-4,NA,TRBJ1-2,TRBD1,TGTGCCAGCAGGGCGGGACAGAGCTATGGCTACACCTTC,CASRAGQSYGYTF
TRBV7-2,once,TRBJ1-6,NA,TGTGCCAGCAGCTTAAATGCGGGGTCCCTCCACTTT,CASSLNAGSLHF
TRBV6-1,NA,TRBJ1-2,TRBD1,TGTGCCAGCAGTGAAAGTCTGGGACAGGGGGGGGTTGGCTACACCTTC,CASSESLGQGGVGYTF
TRBV19,NA,TRBJ1-1,TRBD1,TGTGCTAGTAGGGACAGGGGTTTTAACACTGAAGCTTTCTTT,CASRDRGFNTEAFF
TRBV27,NA,TRBJ1-1,TRBD1,TGTGCCAGTGGACAGGGGGCGGGGACTGAAGCTTTCTTT,CASGQGAGTEAFF
TRBV14,NA,TRBJ1-1,TRBD1,TGTGCCAGCAGCCAATGGACAGGGCGAATGACTGAAGCTTTCTTT,CASSQWTGRMTEAFF
TRBV29-1,NA,TRBJ2-7,TRBD1,TGCAGCGTTTCCTCGGGACAGGGAGGCGAGCAGTACTTC,CSVSSGQGGEQYF
TRBV6-5,NA,TRBJ2-2,NA,TGTGCCAGCAGTTACTTTGACAGGCGAACCACCGGGGAGCTGTTTTTT,CASSYFDRRTTGELFF
TRBV5-5,NA,TRBJ2-3,TRBD1,TGTGCCAGCAGCTTGGGAAGGACAGGGACGTATACAGATACGCAGTATTTT,CASSLGRTGTYTDTQYF
TRBV13,NA,TRBJ1-4,NA,TGTGCCAGCAGCCGTCAAACACATGAAAAACTGTTTTTT,CASSRQTHEKLFF
TRBV2,few,TRBJ1-2,NA,TGTGCCAGCAGTCTACAGAACTATGGCTACACCTTC,CASSLQNYGYTF
TRBV27,once,TRBJ1-2,NA,TGTGCCAGCAGTTTTGCAGGGGCCGAAGCTAACTATGGCTACACCTTC,CASSFAGAEANYGYTF
TRBV9,once,TRBJ1-1,NA,TGTGCCAGCTCCAGGGGCGGCACTGAAGCTTTCTTT,CASSRGGTEAFF
TRBV6-5,NA,TRBJ2-5,TRBD2,TGTGCCAGCAGTTCTAGACTAGCGGGGGGGGAGACCCAGTACTTC,CASSSRLAGGETQYF
TRBV3-1/TRBV3-2,once,TRBJ1-3,NA,TGTGCCAGCCCCCCCCGGGTGACGAACGAGTCTGGAAACACCATATATTTT,CASPPRVTNESGNTIYF
TRBV4-1,NA,TRBJ1-1,TRBD1,TGCGCCAGCAGCTCAGGACAGGGGGCATGGACTGAAGCTTTCTTT,CASSSGQGAWTEAFF
TRBV11-2,once,TRBJ2-5,NA,TGTGCCAGCAGCCGGAACGCTAGACAAGAGACCCAGTACTTC,CASSRNARQETQYF
TRBV4-1,NA,TRBJ1-2,NA,TGCGCCAGCAGCGAAGACTCTCGGGGGGCGAGCTATGGCTACACCTTC,CASSEDSRGASYGYTF
TRBV5-6,NA,TRBJ2-1,TRBD1,TGTGCCAGCAGCCTAGGACAGGGAGAGCAGTTCTTC,CASSLGQGEQFF
TRBV2,NA,TRBJ1-2,NA,TGTGCCAGCAGGAAGGGGCGGGACGCTAGAGGCTACACCTTC,CASRKGRDARGYTF
TRBV19,NA,TRBJ2-7,NA,TGTGCCAGTAGTGACGTGCGGGGGCGTGGGTCCTACGAGCAGTACTTC,CASSDVRGRGSYEQYF
TRBV6-5,NA,TRBJ2-1,NA,TGTGCCAGCAGTCACGGACGGTCGGGGGTAGCTGAGCAGTTCTTC,CASSHGRSGVAEQFF
TRBV19,NA,TRBJ2-5,NA,TGTGCCAGTACCGCCCGGCGGGGGCAGCAAGAGACCCAGTACTTC,CASTARRGQQETQYF
TRBV21-1,NA,TRBJ1-4,NA,TGTGCCAGCAGCAAAGAGCCGGGGAAAAGGGAAAAACTGTTTTTT,CASSKEPGKREKLFF
TRBV7-2,NA,TRBJ1-2,NA,TGTGCCAGCAGCTTAAGACCCCCAGGGCGCGGCTACACCTTC,CASSLRPPGRGYTF
TRBV3-1/TRBV3-2,NA,TRBJ1-2,NA,TGTGCCAGCAGCCATTCGGACAGCAACTATGGCTACACCTTC,CASSHSDSNYGYTF
TRBV9,NA,TRBJ2-1,TRBD2,TGTGCCAGCAGCGTAAGCGGACTAGCGGGGTATATCCAAAATGAGCAGTTCTTC,CASSVSGLAGYIQNEQFF
TRBV12-3/TRBV12-4,NA,TRBJ1-5,NA,TGTGCCAGCAGTTTGGTGCGGGGGCAGCCCCAGCATTTT,CASSLVRGQPQHF
TRBV9,once,TRBJ2-5,NA,TGTGCCAGCAGCGTATATGGAGGCCAAGAGACCCAGTACTTC,CASSVYGGQETQYF
TRBV5-1,NA,TRBJ1-2,NA,TGCGCCAGCAGCTTGGATATGGCTGGCTATGGCTACACCTTC,CASSLDMAGYGYTF